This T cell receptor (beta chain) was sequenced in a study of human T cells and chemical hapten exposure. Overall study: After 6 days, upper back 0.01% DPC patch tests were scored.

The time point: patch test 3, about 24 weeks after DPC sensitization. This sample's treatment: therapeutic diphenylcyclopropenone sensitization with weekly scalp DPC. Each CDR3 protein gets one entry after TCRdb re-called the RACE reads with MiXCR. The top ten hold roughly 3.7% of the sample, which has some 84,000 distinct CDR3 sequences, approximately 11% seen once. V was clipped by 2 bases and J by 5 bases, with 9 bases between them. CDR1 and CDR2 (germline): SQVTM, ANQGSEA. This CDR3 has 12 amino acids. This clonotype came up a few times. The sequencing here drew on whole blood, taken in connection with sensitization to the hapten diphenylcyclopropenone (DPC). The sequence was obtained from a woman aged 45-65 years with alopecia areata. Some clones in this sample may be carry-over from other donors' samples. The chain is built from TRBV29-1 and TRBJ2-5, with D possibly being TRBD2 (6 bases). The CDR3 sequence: CSVEHGGETQYF. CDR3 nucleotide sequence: TGCAGCGTTGAACACGGAGGGGAGACCCAGTACTTC.